What follows describes a single T cell receptor beta chain. Antigen: not known. These data originate in a study of blood T cells in healthy people across ages. CDR3 length equals 15 residues. Trimming cost V 5 bases and J 0 bases, with 14 bases left between them. Germline lookup yields CDR1 MGHDK and CDR2 SYGVNS. Study results and caveats: With naive T cell percentage, TCR beta diversity showed a strong correlation. Roughly linear declines in TCR beta diversity per million T cells occurred with age.

Together with a sample-barcoded 5' primer, a J-beta primer mix was included in a second PCR lasting about 7 to 12 cycles. Each cDNA was tagged by a template-switch adaptor containing 12 random nucleotides. TCRdb re-derived calls from the 5' RACE reads in MiXCR, one entry per CDR3 protein. The sample lists 700,000 to 900,000 distinct CDR3 sequences, about 55% seen once, with 41% in the top ten. Isolation per sample recovered at least 7 million PBMCs. The chain is built from TRBV25-1 and TRBJ2-7; D is ambiguous. The receptor's source is a man aged 80 or over in good health. Sequencing input: blood. Here the CDR3 DNA reads TGTGCCAGCAGTCGAAGGTCCAGCAGCTCCTACGAGCAGTACTTC. Translation: CASSRRSSSSYEQYF.